These T cell receptor beta chains were read from a single sample in a study of cytomegalovirus exposure and HLA in healthy donors. TCRdb keeps only in-frame clones here, not all; method: immunoSEQ multiplex PCR. The table shows around 100,000 clones, with 79% occurring only once. Sequenced material: PBMCs. These TCRs come from a middle-aged woman in good health and CMV-seronegative. Both conserved end residues are part of each CDR3. Fields, in order: J gene, V gene, D gene, clone size, CDR3 protein, CDR3 DNA. A D gene is named only where the DNA matches it firmly. Only some rows state a clone size, as once, few, many or a class for expanded clones.

>TRBJ1-2|TRBV19|TRBD1|few
CASSVDRGDGYTF
TGTGCCAGTAGTGTGGACAGGGGAGATGGCTACACCTTC
>TRBJ2-1|TRBV9|TRBD2|few
CASSGMLAGAYNEQFF
TGTGCCAGCAGCGGCATGCTAGCGGGGGCCTACAATGAGCAGTTCTTC
>TRBJ1-5|TRBV29-1|NA|NA
CSVAGQNSNQPQHF
TGCAGCGTTGCAGGACAGAATAGCAATCAGCCCCAGCATTTT
>TRBJ2-1|TRBV6-6|TRBD1|NA
CASSYPTGGSDNEQFF
TGTGCCAGCAGTTACCCGACAGGGGGATCGGACAATGAGCAGTTCTTC
>TRBJ2-2|TRBV4-3|NA|NA
CASSQDRGSGELFF
TGCGCCAGCAGCCAAGACAGGGGCTCCGGGGAGCTGTTTTTT
>TRBJ1-1|TRBV9|NA|once
CASSVEWAGTEAFF
TGTGCCAGCAGCGTAGAGTGGGCGGGCACTGAAGCTTTCTTT
>TRBJ1-5|TRBV4-2|TRBD1|NA
CASSQDLDPSQGVWHF
TGTGCCAGCAGCCAAGATCTCGACCCAAGCCAGGGGGTGTGGCATTTT
>TRBJ1-2|TRBV14|NA|NA
CASSPNLGLDYGYTF
TGTGCCAGCAGCCCGAACCTAGGTCTCGACTATGGCTACACCTTC
>TRBJ1-1|TRBV11-2|NA|once
CASTLQLRYGGHTEAFF
TGTGCCAGCACCTTGCAGCTTAGATACGGCGGTCACACTGAAGCTTTCTTT
>TRBJ2-4|TRBV18|NA|once
CASSLTSPGFQYF
TGTGCCAGCTCCCTTACATCGCCAGGGTTTCAGTACTTC
>TRBJ2-6|TRBV6-5|NA|once
CASSKGEAGANVLTF
TGTGCCAGCAGTAAAGGGGAAGCCGGGGCCAACGTCCTGACTTTC
>TRBJ2-7|TRBV5-1|NA|NA
CASSLGEEVEQYF
TGCGCCAGCAGCTTAGGGGAAGAGGTGGAGCAGTACTTC